This TCR beta chain originates from a study of PD-1 blockade in classical Hodgkin lymphoma. General observations from the study: Diversity in CD4+ TCRs, unlike that measured in CD8+ TCRs, had risen significantly by C4D1. Newly diagnosed patients were reported to start with lower TCR diversity than healthy donors. It was among complete responders that baseline diversity resembled that of newly diagnosed patients. The authors excluded patients who started nivolumab under 1 year after ASCT.

The repertoire was sequenced with immunoSEQ multiplex PCR; TCRdb's copy has only in-frame clones and lacks some. Among approximately 44,000 clones listed, 76% were seen once. Notes on this clone: The antigen is unknown.

In every patient, relapse followed autologous stem cell transplantation, while exposure to brentuximab vedotin differed. Looked up from germline, CDR1 is LNHDA and CDR2 is SQIVND (reference sequence). V lost 1 base and J 3 bases, leaving 7 bases between the germline ends. The CDR3 spans 14 residues. This rearrangement joins TRBV19 to TRBJ1-5; D perhaps matches TRBD1 (5 bases). Material: peripheral blood mononuclear cells (PBMCs), obtained at baseline. This receptor was identified in a human donor with classical Hodgkin lymphoma. The CDR3 loop reads CASSIGGINQPQHF. The CDR3 region has the DNA TGTGCCAGTAGTATAGGGGGCATCAATCAGCCCCAGCATTTT.